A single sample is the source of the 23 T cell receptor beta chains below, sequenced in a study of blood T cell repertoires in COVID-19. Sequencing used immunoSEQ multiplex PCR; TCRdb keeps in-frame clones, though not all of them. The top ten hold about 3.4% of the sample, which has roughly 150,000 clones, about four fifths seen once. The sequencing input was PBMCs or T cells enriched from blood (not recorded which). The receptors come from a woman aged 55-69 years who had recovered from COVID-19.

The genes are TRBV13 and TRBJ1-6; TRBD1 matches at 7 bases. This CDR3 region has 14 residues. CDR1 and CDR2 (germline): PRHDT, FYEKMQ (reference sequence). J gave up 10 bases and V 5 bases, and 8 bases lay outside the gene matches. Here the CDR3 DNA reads TGTGCCAGCAGCATAAGACAGGGCAGATCACCCCTCCACTTT. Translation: CASSIRQGRSPLHF.

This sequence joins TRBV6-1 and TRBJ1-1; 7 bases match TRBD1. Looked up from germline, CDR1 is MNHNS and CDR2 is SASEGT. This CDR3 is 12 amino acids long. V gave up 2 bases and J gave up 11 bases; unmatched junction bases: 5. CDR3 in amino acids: CASSESTGWAFF. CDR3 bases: TGTGCCAGCAGTGAATCGACAGGGTGGGCTTTCTTT.

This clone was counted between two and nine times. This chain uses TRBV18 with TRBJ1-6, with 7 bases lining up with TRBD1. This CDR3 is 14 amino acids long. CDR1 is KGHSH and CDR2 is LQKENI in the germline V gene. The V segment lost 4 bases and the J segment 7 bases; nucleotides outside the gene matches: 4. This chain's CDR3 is CASSQDRKNSPLHF. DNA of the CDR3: TGTGCCAGCTCACAGGACAGGAAAAATTCACCCCTCCACTTT.

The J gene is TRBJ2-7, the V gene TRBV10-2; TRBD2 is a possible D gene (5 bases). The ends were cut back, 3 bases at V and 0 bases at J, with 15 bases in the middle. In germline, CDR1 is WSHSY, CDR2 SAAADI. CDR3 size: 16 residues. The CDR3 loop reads CASSDLGGLSSYEQYF. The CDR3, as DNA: TGCGCCAGCAGTGACCTTGGAGGACTCTCCTCCTACGAGCAGTACTTC.

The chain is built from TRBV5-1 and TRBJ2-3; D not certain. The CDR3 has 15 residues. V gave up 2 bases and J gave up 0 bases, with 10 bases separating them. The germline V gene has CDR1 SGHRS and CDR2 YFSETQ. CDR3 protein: CASSFVPTSTDTQYF. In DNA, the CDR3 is TGCGCCAGCAGCTTCGTGCCGACTAGCACAGATACGCAGTATTTT.

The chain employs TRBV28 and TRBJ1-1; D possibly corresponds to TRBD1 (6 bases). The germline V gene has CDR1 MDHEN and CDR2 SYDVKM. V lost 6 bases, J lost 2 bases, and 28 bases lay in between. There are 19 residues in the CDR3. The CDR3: CASRTNRPGTRRRNTEAFF. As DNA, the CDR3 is TGTGCCAGCAGAACTAACCGACCCGGGACACGGCGGCGTAACACTGAAGCTTTCTTT.

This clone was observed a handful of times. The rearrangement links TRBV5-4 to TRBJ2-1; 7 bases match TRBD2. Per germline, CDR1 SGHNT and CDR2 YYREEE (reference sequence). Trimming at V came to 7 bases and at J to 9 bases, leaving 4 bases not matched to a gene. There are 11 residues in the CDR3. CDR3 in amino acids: CASGGGREQFF. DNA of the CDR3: TGTGCCAGCGGGGGGGGTCGTGAGCAGTTCTTC.

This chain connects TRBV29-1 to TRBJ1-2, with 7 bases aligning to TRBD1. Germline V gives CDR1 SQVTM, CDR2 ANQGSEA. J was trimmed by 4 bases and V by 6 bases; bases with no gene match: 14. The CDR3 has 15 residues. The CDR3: CSVLIDQGVGYGYTF. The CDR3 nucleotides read TGCAGCGTCTTGATTGATCAGGGGGTAGGCTATGGCTACACCTTC.

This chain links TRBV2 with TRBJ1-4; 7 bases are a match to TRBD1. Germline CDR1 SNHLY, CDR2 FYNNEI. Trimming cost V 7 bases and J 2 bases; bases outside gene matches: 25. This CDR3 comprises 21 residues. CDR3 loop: CASTISSGGHDSGNTNEKLFF. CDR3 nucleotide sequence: TGTGCCAGCACCATCAGCTCAGGGGGACACGATTCCGGGAACACTAATGAAAAACTGTTTTTT.

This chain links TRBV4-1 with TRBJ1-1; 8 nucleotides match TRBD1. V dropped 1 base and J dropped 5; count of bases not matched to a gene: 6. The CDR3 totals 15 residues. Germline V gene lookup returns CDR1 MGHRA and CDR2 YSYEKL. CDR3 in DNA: TGCGCCAGCAGCCAAGCATACAGGGGGAGGACTGAAGCTTTCTTT. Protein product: CASSQAYRGRTEAFF.

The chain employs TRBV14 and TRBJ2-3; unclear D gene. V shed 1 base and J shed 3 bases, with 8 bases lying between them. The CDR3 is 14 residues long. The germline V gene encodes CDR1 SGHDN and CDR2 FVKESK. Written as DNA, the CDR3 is TGTGCCAGCAGCCAAGCTAAGAGGACAGATACGCAGTATTTT. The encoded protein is CASSQAKRTDTQYF.

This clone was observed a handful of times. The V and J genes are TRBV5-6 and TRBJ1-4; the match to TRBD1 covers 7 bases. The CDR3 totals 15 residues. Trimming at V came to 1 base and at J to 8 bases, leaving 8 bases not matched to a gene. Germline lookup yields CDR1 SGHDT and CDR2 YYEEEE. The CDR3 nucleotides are TGTGCCAGCAGCTTGTTCCGGACAGGAGACGAAAAACTGTTTTTT. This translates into CASSLFRTGDEKLFF.

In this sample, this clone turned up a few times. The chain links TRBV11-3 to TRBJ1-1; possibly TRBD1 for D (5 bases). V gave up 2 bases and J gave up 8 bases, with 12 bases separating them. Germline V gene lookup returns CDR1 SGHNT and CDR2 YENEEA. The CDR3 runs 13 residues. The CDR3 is CASSLNYRTEAFF. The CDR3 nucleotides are TGTGCCAGCAGCTTAAATTATCGGACAGAAGCTTTCTTT.

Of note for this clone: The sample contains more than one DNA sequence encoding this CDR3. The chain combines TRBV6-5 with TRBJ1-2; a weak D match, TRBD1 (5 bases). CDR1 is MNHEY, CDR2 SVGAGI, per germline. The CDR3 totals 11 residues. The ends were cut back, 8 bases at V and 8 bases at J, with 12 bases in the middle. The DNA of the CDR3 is TGTGCCAGCGGATCAGGGTGGGGCTACACCTTC. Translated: CASGSGWGYTF.

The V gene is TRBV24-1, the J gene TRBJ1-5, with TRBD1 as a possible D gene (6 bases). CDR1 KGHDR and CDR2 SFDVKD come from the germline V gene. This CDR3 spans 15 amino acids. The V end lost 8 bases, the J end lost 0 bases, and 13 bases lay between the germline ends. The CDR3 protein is CATKTGRDSNQPQHF. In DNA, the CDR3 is TGTGCCACCAAGACAGGCCGAGATAGCAATCAGCCCCAGCATTTT.

This CDR3 is CASDFPWGGKGTEAFF. As DNA, the CDR3 is TGTGCCAGCGATTTCCCTTGGGGGGGGAAGGGCACTGAAGCTTTCTTT. The chain joins TRBV27 to TRBJ1-1; D might be TRBD1 (5 bases). The CDR3 covers 16 residues. CDR1 is MNHEY and CDR2 is SMNVEV in the germline V gene (reference sequence). V was pared by 8 bases and J by 4 bases, with 23 bases between.

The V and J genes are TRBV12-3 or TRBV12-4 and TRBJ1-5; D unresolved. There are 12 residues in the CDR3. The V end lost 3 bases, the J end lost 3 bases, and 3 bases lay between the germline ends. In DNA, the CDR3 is TGTGCCAGCAGTTTCAACAATCAGCCCCAGCATTTT. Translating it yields CASSFNNQPQHF.

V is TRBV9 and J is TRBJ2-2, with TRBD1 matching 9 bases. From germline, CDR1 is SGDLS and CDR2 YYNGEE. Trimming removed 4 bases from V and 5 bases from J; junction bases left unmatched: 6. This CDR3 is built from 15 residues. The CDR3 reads CASSWDREGTGELFF. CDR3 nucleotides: TGTGCCAGCAGCTGGGACAGGGAAGGAACCGGGGAGCTGTTTTTT.

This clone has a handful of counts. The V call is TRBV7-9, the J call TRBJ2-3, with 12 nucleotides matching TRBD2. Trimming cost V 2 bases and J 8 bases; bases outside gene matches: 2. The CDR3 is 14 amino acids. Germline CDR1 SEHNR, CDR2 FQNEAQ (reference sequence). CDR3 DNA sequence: TGTGCCAGCAGCTTACTAGCGGGGGGGAGTACGCAGTATTTT. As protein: CASSLLAGGSTQYF.

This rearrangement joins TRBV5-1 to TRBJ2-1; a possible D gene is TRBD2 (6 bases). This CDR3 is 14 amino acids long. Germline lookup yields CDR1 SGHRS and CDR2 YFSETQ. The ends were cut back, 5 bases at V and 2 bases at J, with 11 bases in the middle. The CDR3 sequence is CASRVGLTYNEQFF. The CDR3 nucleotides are TGCGCCAGCAGGGTCGGACTAACCTACAATGAGCAGTTCTTC.

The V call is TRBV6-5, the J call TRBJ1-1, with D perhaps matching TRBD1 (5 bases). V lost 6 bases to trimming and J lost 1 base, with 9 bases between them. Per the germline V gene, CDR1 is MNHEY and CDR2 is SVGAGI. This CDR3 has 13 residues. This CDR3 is CASSLGGNTEAFF. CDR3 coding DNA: TGTGCCAGCAGCTTGGGGGGGAACACTGAAGCTTTCTTT.

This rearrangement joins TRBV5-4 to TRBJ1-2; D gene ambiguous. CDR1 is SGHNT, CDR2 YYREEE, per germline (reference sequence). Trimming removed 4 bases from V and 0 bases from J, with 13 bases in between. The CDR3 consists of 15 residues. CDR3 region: CASSNNREPNYGYTF. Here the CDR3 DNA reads TGTGCCAGCAGCAATAACCGAGAGCCTAACTATGGCTACACCTTC.

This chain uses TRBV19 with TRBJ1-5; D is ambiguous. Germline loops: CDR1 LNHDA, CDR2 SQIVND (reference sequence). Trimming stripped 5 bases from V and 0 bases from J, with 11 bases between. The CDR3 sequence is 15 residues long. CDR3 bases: TGTGCCAGTAGTTCCTCGGTGAATAGCAATCAGCCCCAGCATTTT. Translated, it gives CASSSSVNSNQPQHF.